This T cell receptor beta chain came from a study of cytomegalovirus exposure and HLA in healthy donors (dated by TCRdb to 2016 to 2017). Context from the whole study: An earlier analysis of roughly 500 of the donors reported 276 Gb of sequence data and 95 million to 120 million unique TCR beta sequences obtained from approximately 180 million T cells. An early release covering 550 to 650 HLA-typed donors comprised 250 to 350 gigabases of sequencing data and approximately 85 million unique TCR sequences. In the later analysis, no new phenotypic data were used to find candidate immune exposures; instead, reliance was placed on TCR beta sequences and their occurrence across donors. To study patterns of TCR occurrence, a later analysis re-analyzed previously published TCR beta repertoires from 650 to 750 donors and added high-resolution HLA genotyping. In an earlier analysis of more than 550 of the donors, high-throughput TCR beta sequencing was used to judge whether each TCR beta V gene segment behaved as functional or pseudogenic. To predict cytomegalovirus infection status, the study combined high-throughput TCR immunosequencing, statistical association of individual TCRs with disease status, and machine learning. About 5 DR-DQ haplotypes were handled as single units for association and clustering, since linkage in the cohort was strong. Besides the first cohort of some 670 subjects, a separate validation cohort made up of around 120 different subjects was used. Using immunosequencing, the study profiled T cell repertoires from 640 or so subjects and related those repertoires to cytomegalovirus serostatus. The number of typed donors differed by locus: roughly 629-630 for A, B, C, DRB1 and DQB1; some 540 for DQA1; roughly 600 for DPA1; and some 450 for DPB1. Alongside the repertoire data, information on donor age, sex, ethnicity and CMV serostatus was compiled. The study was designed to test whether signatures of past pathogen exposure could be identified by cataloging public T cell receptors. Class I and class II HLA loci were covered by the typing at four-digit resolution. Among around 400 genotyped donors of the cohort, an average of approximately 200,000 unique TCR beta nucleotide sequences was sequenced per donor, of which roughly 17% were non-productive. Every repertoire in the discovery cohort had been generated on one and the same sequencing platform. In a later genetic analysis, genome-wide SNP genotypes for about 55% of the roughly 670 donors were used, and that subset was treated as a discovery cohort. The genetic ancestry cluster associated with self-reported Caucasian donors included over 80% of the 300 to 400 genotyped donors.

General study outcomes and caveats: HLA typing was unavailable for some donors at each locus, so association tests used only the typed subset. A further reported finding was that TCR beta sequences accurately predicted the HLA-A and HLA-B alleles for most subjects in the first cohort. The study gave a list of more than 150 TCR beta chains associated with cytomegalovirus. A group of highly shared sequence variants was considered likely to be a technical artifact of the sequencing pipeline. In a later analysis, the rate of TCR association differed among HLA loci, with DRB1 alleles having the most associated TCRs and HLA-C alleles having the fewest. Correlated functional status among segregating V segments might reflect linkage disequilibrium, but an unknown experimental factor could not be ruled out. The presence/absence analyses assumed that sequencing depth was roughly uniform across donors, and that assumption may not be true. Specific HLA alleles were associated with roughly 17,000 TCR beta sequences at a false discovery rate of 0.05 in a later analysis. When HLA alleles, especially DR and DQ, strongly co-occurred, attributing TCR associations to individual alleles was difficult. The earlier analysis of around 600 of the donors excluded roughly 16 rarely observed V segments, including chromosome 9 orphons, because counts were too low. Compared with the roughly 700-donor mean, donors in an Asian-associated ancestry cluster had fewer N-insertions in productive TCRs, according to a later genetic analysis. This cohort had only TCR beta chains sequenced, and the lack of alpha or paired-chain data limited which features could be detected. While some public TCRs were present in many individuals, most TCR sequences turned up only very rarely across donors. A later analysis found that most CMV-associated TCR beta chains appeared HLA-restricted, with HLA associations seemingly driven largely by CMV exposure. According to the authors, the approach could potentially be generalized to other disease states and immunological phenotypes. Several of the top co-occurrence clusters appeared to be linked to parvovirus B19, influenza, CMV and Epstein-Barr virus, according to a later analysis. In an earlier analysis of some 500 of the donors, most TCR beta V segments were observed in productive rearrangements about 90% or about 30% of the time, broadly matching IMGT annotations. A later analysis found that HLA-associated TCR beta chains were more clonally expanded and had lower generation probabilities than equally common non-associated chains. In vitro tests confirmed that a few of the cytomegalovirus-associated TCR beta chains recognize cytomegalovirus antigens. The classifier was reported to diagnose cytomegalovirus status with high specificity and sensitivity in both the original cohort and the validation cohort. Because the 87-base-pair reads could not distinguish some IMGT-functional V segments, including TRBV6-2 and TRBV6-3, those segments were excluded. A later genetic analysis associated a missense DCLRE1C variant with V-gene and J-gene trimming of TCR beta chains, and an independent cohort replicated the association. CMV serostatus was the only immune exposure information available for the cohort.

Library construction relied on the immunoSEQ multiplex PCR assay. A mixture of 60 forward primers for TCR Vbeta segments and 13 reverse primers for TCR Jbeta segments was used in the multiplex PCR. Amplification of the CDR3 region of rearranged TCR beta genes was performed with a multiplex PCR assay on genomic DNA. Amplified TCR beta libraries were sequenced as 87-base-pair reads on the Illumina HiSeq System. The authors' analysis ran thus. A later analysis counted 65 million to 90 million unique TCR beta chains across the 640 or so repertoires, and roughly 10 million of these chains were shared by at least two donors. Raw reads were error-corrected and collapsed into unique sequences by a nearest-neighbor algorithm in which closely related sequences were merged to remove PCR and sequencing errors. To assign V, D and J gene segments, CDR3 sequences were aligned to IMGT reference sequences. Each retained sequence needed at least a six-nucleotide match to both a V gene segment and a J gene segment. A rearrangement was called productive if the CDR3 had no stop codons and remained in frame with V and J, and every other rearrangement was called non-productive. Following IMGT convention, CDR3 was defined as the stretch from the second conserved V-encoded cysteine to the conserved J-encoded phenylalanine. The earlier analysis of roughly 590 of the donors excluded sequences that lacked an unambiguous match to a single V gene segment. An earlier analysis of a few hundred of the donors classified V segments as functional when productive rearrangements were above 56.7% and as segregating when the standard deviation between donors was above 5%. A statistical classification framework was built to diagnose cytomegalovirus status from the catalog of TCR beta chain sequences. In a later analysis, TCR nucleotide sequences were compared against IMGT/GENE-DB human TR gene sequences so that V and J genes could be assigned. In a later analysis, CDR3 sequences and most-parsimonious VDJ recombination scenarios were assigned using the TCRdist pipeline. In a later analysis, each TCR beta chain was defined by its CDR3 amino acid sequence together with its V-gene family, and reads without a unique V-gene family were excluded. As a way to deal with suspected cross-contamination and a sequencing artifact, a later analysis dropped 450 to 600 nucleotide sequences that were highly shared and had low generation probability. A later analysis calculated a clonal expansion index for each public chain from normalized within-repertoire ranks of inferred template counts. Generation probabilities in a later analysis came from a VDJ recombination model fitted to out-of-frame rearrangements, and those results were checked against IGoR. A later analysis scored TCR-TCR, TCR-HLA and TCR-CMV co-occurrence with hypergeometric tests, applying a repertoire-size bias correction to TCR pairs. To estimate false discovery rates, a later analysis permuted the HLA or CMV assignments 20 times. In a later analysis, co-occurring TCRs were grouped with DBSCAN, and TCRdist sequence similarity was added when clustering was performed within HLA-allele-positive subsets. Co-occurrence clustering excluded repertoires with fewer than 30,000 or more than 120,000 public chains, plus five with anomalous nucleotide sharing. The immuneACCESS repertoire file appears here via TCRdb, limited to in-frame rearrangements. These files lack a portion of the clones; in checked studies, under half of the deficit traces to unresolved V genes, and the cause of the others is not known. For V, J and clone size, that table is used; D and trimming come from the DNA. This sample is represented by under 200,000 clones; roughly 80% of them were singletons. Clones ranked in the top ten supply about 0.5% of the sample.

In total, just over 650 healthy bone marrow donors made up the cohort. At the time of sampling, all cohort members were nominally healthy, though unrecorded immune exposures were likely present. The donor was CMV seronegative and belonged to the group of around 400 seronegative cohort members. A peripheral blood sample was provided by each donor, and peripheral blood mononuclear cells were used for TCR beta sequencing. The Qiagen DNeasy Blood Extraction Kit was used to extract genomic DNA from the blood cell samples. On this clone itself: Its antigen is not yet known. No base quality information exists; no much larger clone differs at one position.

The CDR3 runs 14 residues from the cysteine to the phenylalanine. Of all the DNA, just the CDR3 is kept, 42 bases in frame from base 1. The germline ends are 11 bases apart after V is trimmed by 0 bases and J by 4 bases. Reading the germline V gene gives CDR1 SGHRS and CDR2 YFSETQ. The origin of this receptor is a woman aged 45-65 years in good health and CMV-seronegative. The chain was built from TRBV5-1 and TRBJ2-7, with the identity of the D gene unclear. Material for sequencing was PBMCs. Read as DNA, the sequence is TGCGCCAGCAGCTTGGACAGTTCCTTTTACGAGCAGTACTTC. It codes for CASSLDSSFYEQYF.